One T cell receptor beta chain is described in this entry. Its antigen is unknown. The naive CD8 fraction comprised CD45RO-negative cells positively selected for CCR7 and excluded terminally differentiated effector memory CD45RA+ cells. The record originates from a study of shared clonotypes between healthy human individuals. Whole-study context: Plates per donor: three CD4 naive, three CD4 memory, two CD8 naive, one CD8 memory. General study results and limits: Incomplete sequencing of sorted subsets was indicated by rarefaction despite large depth.

Generated by immunoSEQ multiplex PCR, the TCRdb table keeps only in-frame clones and is missing some. The table lists millions of clones, about 93% of them singletons. The germline V gene encodes CDR1 SGHDT and CDR2 YYEEEE. V was clipped by 4 bases and J by 7 bases; unmatched bases: 3. The CDR3 runs to 13 residues. The sequenced sample was naive CD8+ T cells from PBMCs. The V gene is TRBV5-6, the J gene TRBJ2-5; 11 bases agree with TRBD1. This TCR was recovered from a man aged 18-30 years in good health. Some clones in this sample may be carry-over from other donors' samples. CDR3 region: CASSRGQGVTQYF. CDR3 nucleotides: TGTGCCAGCAGCAGGGGACAGGGGGTGACCCAGTACTTC.